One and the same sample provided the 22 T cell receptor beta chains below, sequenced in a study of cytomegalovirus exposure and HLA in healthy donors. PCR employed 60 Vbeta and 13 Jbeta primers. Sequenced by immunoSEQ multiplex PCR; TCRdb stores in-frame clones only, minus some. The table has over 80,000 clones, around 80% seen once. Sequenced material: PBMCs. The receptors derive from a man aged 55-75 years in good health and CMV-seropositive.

The chain's CDR3 is CAISEGQGLNQPQHF. CDR3 DNA: TGTGCCATCAGTGAGGGACAGGGCCTCAATCAGCCCCAGCATTTT. The chain employs TRBV10-3 and TRBJ1-5, with 8 bases identical to TRBD1. CDR3 size: 15 residues. Trimming cost V 2 bases and J 3 bases; bases outside gene matches: 3. CDR1 is ENHRY and CDR2 is SYGVKD in the germline V gene.

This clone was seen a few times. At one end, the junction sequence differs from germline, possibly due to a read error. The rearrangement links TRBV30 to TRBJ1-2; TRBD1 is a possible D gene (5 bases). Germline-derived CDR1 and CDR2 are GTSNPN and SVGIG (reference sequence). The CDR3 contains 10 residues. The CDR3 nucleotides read TGTGCCTGGAGTGTACTGAAGACAGCCTTC. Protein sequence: CAWSVLKTAF.

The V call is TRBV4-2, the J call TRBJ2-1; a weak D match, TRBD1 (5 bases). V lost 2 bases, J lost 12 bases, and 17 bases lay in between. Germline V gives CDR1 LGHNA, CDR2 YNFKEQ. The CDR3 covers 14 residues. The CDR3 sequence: CASSQSQGDLGQFF. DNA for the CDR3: TGTGCCAGCAGCCAAAGTCAGGGTGACTTGGGGCAGTTCTTC.

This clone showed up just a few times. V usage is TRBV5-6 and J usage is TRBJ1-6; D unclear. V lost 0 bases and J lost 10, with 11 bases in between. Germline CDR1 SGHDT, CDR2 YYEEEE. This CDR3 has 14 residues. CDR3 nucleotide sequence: TGTGCCAGCAGCTTGGAACAGTTGGCGTCACCCCTCCACTTT. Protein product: CASSLEQLASPLHF.

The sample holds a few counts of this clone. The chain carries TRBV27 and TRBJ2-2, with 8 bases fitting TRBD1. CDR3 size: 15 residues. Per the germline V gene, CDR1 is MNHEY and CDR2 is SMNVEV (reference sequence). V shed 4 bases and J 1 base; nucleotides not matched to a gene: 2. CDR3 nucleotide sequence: TGTGCCAGCAGTTCGGGGACAGGGAACACCGGGGAGCTGTTTTTT. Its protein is CASSSGTGNTGELFF.

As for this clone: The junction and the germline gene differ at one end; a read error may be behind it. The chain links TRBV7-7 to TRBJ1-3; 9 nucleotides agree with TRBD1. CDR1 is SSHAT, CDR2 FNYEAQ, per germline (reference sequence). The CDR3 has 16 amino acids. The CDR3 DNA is TGTGCTAGCAGCTTAGAAACAGGGGGCAATGGAAACACCATATATTTT. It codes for CASSLETGGNGNTIYF.

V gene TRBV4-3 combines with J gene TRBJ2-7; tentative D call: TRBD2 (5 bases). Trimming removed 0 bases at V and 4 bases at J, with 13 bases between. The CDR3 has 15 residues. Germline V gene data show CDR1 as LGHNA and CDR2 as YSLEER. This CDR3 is CASSQEAYPGYEQYF. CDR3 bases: TGCGCCAGCAGCCAAGAGGCGTACCCGGGGTACGAGCAGTACTTC.

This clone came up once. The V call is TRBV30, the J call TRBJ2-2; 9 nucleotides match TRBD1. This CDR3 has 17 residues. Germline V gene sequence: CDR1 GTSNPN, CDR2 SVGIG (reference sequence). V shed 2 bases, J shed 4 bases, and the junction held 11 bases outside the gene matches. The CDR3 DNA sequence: TGTGCCTGGAGTATGGGACAGGGCATATTTTTCACCGGGGAGCTGTTTTTT. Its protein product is CAWSMGQGIFFTGELFF.

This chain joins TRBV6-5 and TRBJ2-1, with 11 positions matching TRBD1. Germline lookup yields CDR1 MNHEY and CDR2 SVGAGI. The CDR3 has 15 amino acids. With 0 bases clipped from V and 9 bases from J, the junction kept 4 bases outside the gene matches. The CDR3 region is CASSYSGTGGGEQFF. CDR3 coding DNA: TGTGCCAGCAGTTACTCAGGGACAGGGGGAGGTGAGCAGTTCTTC.

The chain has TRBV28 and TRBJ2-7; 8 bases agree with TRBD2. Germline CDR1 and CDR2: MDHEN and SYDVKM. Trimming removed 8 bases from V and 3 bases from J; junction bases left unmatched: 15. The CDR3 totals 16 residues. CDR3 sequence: CASGPGQQRGLYEQYF. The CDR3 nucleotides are TGTGCCAGCGGCCCGGGACAACAGCGGGGGCTCTACGAGCAGTACTTC.

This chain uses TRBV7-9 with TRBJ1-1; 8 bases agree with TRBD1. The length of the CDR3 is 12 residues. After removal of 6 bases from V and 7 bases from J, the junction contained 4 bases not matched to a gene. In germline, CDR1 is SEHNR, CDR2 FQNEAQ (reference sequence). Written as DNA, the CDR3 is TGTGCCAGCAGGCCCGGGACAGGTGAAGCTTTCTTT. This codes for CASRPGTGEAFF.

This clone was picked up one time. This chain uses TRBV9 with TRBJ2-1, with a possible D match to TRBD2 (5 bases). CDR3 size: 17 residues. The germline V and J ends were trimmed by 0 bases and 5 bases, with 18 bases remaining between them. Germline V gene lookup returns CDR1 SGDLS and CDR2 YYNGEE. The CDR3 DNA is TGTGCCAGCAGCGTAGTAGGCAGGACTTCCGGAAACAATGAGCAGTTCTTC. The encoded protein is CASSVVGRTSGNNEQFF.

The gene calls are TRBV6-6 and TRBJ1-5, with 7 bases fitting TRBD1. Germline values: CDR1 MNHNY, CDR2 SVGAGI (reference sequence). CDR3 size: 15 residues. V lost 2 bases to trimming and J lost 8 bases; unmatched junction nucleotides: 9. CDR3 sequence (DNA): TGTGCCAGCAGTTACCCCCGGGACAGCCTTAAGCCCCAGCATTTT. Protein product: CASSYPRDSLKPQHF.

The DNA of the CDR3 is TGTGCCACCAGCAGAGATTTGGGACAGGACAGGGGCTACACCTTC. It encodes CATSRDLGQDRGYTF. J is TRBJ1-2 and V is TRBV15; 8 bases match TRBD1. CDR3 length: 15 amino acids. With V trimmed by 0 bases and J by 8 bases, 8 bases remained unmatched. CDR1 is LNHNV and CDR2 is YYDKDF in the germline V gene (reference sequence). The full variable domain, in which reference TRBV15 and TRBJ1-2 provide the parts outside the CDR3, is DAMVIQNPRYQVTQFGKPVTLSCSQTLNHNVMYWYQQKSSQAPKLLFHYYDKDFNNEADTPDNFQSRRPNTSFCFLDIRSPGLGDTAMYLCATSRDLGQDRGYTFGSGTRLTVV.

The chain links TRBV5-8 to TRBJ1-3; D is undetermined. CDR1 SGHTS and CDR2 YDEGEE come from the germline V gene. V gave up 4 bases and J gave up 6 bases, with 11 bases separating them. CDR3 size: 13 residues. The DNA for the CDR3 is TGTGCCAGCAGCCTCCTGGGAGTAAACACCATATATTTT. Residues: CASSLLGVNTIYF.

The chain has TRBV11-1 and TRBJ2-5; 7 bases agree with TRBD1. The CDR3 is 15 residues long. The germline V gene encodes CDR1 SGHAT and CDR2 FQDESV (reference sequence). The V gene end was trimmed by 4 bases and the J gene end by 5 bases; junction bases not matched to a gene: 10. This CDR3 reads CASSSGTVDLETQYF. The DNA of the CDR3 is TGTGCCAGCAGCTCCGGGACAGTCGACCTCGAGACCCAGTACTTC.

CDR3 protein: CASEFTLAGGSSTDTQYF. The CDR3 DNA reads as TGTGCCAGCGAGTTTACTCTAGCGGGGGGCTCTAGCACAGATACGCAGTATTTT. This chain joins TRBV28 and TRBJ2-3, with 11 bases lining up with TRBD2. Germline V lookup: CDR1 MDHEN, CDR2 SYDVKM. The V and J ends lost 8 bases and 0 bases, in that order; junction bases with no gene match: 13. CDR3 length: 18 amino acids.

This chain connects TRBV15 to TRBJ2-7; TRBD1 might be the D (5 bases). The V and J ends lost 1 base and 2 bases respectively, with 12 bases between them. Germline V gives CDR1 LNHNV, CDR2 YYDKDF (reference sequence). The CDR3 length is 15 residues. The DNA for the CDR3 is TGTGCCACCAGCAGAGCTGATTCCAGGGCCTACGAGCAGTACTTC. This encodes CATSRADSRAYEQYF.

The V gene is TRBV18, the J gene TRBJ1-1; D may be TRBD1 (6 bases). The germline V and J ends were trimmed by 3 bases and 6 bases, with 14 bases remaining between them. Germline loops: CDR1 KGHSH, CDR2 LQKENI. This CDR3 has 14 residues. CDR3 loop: CASSPDRSRAEAFF. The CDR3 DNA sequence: TGTGCCAGCTCACCCGACAGGTCCAGGGCTGAAGCTTTCTTT.

The CDR3 is CATATGFSSYEQYF. The CDR3 DNA reads TGTGCCACCGCGACAGGGTTCAGCTCCTACGAGCAGTACTTC. The chain combines TRBV6-1 with TRBJ2-7, with 7 bases identical to TRBD1. The trim removed 10 bases at V and 0 bases at J, leaving 9 bases unmatched. CDR1 is MNHNS and CDR2 is SASEGT in the germline V gene. The CDR3 covers 14 residues.

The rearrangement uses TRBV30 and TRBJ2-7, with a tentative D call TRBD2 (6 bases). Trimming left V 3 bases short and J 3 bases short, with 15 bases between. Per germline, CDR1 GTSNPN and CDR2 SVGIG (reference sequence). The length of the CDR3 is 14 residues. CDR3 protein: CAWRHLAGSYEQYF. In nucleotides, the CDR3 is TGTGCCTGGAGGCACCTCGCCGGGAGCTACGAGCAGTACTTC.

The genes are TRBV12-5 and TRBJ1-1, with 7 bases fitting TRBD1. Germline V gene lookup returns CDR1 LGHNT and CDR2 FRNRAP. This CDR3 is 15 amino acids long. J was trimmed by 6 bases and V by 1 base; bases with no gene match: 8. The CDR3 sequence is CASGLAPPGTAEAFF. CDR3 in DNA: TGTGCTAGTGGTTTGGCCCCTCCCGGGACAGCTGAAGCTTTCTTT. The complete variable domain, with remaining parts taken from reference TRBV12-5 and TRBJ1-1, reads DARVTQTPRHKVTEMGQEVTMRCQPILGHNTVFWYRQTMMQGLELLAYFRNRAPLDDSGMPKDRFSAEMPDATLATLKIQPSEPRDSAVYFCASGLAPPGTAEAFFGQGTRLTVV.